This TCR beta chain is from a study of T cells in women clearing cervical HPV infection. Study information: Blood came at first lesion visit for cases, post-clearance for controls.

Overall study findings and caveats: Combining TCR richness with V gene abundances gave approximately 0.8 AUC. Repertoire richness, not evenness, was significantly elevated in CIN3+ cases versus controls.

The V gene's germline CDR1 is DFQATT and CDR2 SNEGSKA (reference sequence). The CDR3 totals 12 residues. Trimming removed 6 bases from V and 4 bases from J; junction bases left unmatched: 3. Worth noting for this clone: The antigen is not known. From the germline J gene comes the end of the CDR3, since the read stops 3 residues before it.

TCRdb keeps only in-frame clones here, not all; method: immunoSEQ multiplex PCR. The sample has about 34,000 clones, and its top ten clones hold approximately 1.5%. This sequence was found in a woman between 18 and 69 years old with a cervical HPV16 infection that either progressed to CIN3+ or cleared (not recorded which). The chain recombines TRBV20-1 with TRBJ2-1, with 7 bases lining up with TRBD1. The sequenced sample was blood buffy coat. This CDR3 reads CSATTGYNEQFF. CDR3 DNA (partial): TGCAGTGCGACGACAGGGTACAATGAG.